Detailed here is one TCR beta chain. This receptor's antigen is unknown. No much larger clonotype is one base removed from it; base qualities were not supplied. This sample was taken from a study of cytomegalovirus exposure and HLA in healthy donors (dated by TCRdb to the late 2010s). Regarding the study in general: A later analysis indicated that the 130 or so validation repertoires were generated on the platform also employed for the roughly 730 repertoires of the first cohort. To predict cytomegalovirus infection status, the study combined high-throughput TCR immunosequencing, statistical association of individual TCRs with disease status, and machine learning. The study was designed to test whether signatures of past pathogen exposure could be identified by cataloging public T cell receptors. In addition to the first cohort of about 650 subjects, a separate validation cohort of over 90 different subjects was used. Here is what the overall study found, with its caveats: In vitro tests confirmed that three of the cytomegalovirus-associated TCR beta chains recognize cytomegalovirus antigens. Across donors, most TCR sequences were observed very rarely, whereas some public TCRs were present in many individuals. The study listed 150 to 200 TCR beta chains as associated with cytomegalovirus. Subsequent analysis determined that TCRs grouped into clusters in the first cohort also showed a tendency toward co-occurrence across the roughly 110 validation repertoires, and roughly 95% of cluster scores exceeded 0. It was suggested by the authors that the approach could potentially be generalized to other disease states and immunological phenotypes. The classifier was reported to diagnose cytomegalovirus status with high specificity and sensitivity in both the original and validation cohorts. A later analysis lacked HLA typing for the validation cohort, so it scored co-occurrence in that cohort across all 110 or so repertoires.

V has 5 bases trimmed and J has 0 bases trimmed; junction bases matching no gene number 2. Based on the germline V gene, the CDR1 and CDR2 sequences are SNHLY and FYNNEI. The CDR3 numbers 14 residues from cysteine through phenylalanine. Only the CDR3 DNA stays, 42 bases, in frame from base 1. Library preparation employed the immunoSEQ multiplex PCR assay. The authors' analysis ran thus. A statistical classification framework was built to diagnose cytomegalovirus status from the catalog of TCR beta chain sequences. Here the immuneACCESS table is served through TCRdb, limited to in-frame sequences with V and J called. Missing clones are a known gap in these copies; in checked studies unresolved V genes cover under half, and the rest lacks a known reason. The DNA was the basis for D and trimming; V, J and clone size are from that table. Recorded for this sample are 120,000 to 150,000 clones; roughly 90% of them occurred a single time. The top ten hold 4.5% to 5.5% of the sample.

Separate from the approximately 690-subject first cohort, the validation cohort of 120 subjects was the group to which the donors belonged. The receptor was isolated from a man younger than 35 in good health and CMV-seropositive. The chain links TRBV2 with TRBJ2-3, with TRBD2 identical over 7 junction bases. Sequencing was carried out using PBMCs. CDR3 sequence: CASSLSGSTDTQYF. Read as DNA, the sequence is TGTGCCAGCAGTCTTAGCGGGAGCACAGATACGCAGTATTTT.